The entry below describes one T cell receptor beta chain. Its target is not known. This sample stems from a study of cytomegalovirus exposure and HLA in healthy donors. Study background: Researchers previously reported finding roughly 120 million unique TCR beta sequences from approximately 200 million T cells. Study-wide results and caveats: A later analysis appeared to link common viral pathogens to several of the most significant clusters. An analysis that came later showed most CMV-associated TCR beta chains appearing HLA-restricted.

Primers included in the PCR were 60 Vbeta and 13 Jbeta primers. Clones were read by immunoSEQ multiplex PCR, and TCRdb kept only the in-frame ones, dropping some. Counted here are around 210,000 clones, 75% to 85% occurring once; the ten biggest clones make up around 0.4%. The receptor was derived from a male donor in good health and CMV-seropositive. Sequenced: PBMCs.

The CDR3 DNA sequence: TGTGCCAGCAGCCTGAAACGGGGGGGATCTTACAATGAGCAGTTCTTC. It specifies CASSLKRGGSYNEQFF. The chain recombines TRBV7-3 with TRBJ2-1; 8 nucleotides align to TRBD2. The junction had 10 bases not matched to a gene; V was cut back by 5 bases and J by 4 bases. The CDR3 contains 16 residues. CDR1 SGHTA and CDR2 FQGTGA come from the germline V gene.